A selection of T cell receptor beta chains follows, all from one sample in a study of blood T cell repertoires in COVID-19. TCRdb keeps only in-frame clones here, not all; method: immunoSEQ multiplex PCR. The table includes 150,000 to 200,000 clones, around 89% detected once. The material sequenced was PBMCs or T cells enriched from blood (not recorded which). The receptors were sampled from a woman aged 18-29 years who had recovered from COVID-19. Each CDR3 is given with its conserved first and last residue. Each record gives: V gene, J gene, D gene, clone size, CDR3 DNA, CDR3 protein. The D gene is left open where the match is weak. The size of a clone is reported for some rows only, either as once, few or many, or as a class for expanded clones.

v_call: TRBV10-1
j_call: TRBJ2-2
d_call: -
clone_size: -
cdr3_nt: TGCGCCAGCAATCCAAGCGGGAACACCGGGGAGCTGTTTTTT
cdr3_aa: CASNPSGNTGELFF

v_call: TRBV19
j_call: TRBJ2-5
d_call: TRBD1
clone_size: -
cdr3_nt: TGTGCCACTGCCCTGACAGGGTCGCAAGAGACCCAGTACTTC
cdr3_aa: CATALTGSQETQYF

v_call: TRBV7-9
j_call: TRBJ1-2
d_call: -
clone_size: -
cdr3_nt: TGTGCCAGCAGCTTAGATTCGGGGAGTGGCTACACCTTC
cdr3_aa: CASSLDSGSGYTF

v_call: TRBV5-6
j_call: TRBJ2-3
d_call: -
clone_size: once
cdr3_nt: TGTGCCAGCAGCACCCCGGGACTTAGAGCAGGGGATACGCAGTATTTT
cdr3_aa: CASSTPGLRAGDTQYF

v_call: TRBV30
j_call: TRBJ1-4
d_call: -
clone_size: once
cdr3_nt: TGTGCCTGGAGGCCACTCGGGGGGAGGGAAAAACTGTTTTTT
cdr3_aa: CAWRPLGGREKLFF

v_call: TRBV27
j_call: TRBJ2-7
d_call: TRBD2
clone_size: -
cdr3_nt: TGTGCCAGCTTAGCGGGAGGCGAGCAGTACTTC
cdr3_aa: CASLAGGEQYF

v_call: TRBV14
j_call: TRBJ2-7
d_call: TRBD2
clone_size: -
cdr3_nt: TGTGCCAGCAGCCAAGGCCCTAGCGGGAGGGCAAGGCAGTACTTC
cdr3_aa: CASSQGPSGRARQYF

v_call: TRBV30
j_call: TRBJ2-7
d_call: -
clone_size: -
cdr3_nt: TGTGCCTGGGACCGCGGGGGCGGGTACGAGCAGTACTTC
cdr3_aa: CAWDRGGGYEQYF

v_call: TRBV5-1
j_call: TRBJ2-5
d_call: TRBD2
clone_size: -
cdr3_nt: TGCGCCAGCAGCTTCCCTTCCGGCTTAGCGGGAGGCTCGAGACAAGAGACCCAGTACTTC
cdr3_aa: CASSFPSGLAGGSRQETQYF

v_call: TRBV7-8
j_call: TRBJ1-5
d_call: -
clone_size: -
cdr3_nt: TGTGCCAGCAGCTTACGCAGGGAGGGGAGTCAGCCCCAGCATTTT
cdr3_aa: CASSLRREGSQPQHF

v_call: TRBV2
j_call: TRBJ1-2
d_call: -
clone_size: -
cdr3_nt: TGTGCCAGCAGTGAAACTAGTCCTTCCTATGGCTACACCTTC
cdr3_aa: CASSETSPSYGYTF